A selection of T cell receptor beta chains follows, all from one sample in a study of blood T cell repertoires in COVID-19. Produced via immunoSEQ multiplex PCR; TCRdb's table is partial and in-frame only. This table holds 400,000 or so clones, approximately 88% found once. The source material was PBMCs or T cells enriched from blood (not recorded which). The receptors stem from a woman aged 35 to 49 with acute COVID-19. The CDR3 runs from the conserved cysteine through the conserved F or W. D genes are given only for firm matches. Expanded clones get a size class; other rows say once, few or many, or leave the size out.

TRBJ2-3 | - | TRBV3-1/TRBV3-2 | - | CASSQPRATDTQYF | TGTGCCAGCAGCCAACCCAGGGCGACAGATACGCAGTATTTT
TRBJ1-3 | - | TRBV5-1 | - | CASSSGYSGNTIYF | TGCGCCAGCAGCTCAGGTTACTCTGGAAACACCATATATTTT
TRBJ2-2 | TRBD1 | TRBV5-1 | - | CASSMTGAVSTGELFF | TGCGCCAGCAGCATGACAGGGGCGGTGAGCACCGGGGAGCTGTTTTTT
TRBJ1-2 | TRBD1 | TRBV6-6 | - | CASRRDSYGYTF | TGTGCCAGCAGGAGGGACAGCTATGGCTACACCTTC
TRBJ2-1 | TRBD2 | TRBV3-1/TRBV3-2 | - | CASSPPRGYNEQFF | TGTGCCAGCAGCCCCCCGCGGGGGTACAATGAGCAGTTCTTC
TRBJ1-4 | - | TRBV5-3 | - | CARSYGGRLFLKLFF | TGTGCCAGAAGCTATGGGGGCAGGCTATTCCTAAAACTGTTTTTT
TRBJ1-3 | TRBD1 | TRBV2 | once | CASSWDRADTIYF | TGTGCCAGCAGTTGGGACAGGGCGGACACCATATATTTT
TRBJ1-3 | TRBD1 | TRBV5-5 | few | CASSLASAGGISGNTIYF | TGTGCCAGCAGCTTGGCCTCGGCAGGGGGTATATCTGGAAACACCATATATTTT
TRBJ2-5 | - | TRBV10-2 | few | CASRPNRDQETQYF | TGCGCCAGCAGACCCAACAGGGACCAAGAGACCCAGTACTTC
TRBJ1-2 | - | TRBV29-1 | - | CSVDAGWDGYTF | TGCAGCGTTGACGCAGGGTGGGATGGCTACACCTTC
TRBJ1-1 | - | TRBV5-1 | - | CASSFGRGFTEAFF | TGCGCCAGCAGCTTCGGCAGGGGATTCACTGAAGCTTTCTTT
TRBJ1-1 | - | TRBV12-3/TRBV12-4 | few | CASSLGQGTEAFF | TGTGCCAGCAGTTTAGGGCAGGGTACTGAAGCTTTCTTT
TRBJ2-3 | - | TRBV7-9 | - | CASSPGGRNTQYF | TGTGCCAGCAGCCCAGGGGGGCGAAATACGCAGTATTTT
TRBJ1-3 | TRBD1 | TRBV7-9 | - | CASRPLNRGENTIYF | TGTGCCAGCAGGCCTCTTAACAGGGGTGAAAACACCATATATTTT
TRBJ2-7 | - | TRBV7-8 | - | CASSLESRASYEQYF | TGTGCCAGCAGCTTAGAATCCAGGGCGTCCTACGAGCAGTACTTC
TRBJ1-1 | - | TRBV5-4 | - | CASSTGPYEAFF | TGTGCCAGCAGTACAGGGCCGTATGAAGCTTTCTTT
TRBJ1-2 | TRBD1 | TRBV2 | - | CASRRSRGRWSENYGYTF | TGTGCCAGCAGACGCTCCAGGGGGCGATGGTCCGAGAACTATGGCTACACCTTC
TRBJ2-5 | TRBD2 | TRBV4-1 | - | CASSQEPRGGRETQYF | TGCGCCAGCAGCCAAGAGCCGCGGGGGGGCCGGGAGACCCAGTACTTC
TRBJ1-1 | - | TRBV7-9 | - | CASSLVYRTEAFF | TGTGCCAGCAGCTTAGTCTACAGGACTGAAGCTTTCTTT
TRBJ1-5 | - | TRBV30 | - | CAWSVLSNQPQHF | TGTGCCTGGAGTGTACTGAGCAATCAGCCCCAGCATTTT